These 8 T cell receptor beta chains came from one sample sequenced in a study of Ad26.COV2.S vaccination and SARS-CoV-2 variants. Documented treatment: around 19 received Ad26.COV2.S at low or high dose, single or two shots; 5 received placebo; per-sample allocation not given. Sampling occurred on day 63 after the first vaccine or placebo injection. Repertoires were generated with immunoSEQ multiplex PCR, while TCRdb's copy carries only in-frame clones and drops some. The sample shows 300,000 to 350,000 clones, roughly nine tenths of them seen only once. Source: peripheral blood, taken in a trial of Ad26.COV2.S vaccine versus placebo. These receptor sequences come from a person aged 18-65 years who received the Ad26.COV2.S COVID-19 vaccine or a placebo.

J is TRBJ2-7 and V is TRBV10-3; D unresolved. The length of the CDR3 is 16 residues. Germline values: CDR1 ENHRY, CDR2 SYGVKD. V was shortened by 6 bases and J by 2 bases, with 20 bases between the two germline ends. CDR3 region: CAISVYAIGAAYEQYF. The CDR3 coding sequence is TGTGCCATCAGCGTTTATGCTATTGGAGCCGCCTACGAGCAGTACTTC.

The chain uses TRBV16 and TRBJ1-1, with D perhaps matching TRBD1 (5 bases). The ends were cut back, 1 base at V and 5 bases at J, with 20 bases in the middle. The CDR3 extends over 17 amino acids. The V gene's germline CDR1 is KGHSY and CDR2 FQNENV. CDR3 sequence: CASSQLGRAAGATEAFF. CDR3 nucleotide sequence: TGTGCCAGCAGCCAATTGGGACGGGCGGCCGGGGCGACTGAAGCTTTCTTT. The complete variable domain, with remaining parts taken from reference TRBV16 and TRBJ1-1, reads GEEVAQTPKHLVRGEGQKAKLYCAPIKGHSYVFWYQQVLKNEFKFLISFQNENVFDETGMPKERFSAKCLPNSPCSLEIQATKLEDSAVYFCASSQLGRAAGATEAFFGQGTRLTVV.

The table lists this clone with a few counts. The rearrangement uses TRBV30 and TRBJ2-1; tentatively, D is TRBD1 or TRBD2 (6 bases each). Germline loops: CDR1 GTSNPN, CDR2 SVGIG (reference sequence). This CDR3 is 14 amino acids long. The V end lost 0 bases, the J end lost 8 bases, and 14 bases lay between the germline ends. For the CDR3, the DNA is TGTGCCTGGAGTGTAGGGGGGATCGGGGATGAGCAGTTCTTC. Translated, it gives CAWSVGGIGDEQFF.

This chain uses TRBV25-1 with TRBJ2-2; D is perhaps TRBD1 (6 bases). The germline CDR1 and CDR2 sequences are MGHDK and SYGVNS. This CDR3 is built from 12 residues. Trimming took off 8 bases at V and 6 bases at J, with 10 bases between the two ends. In DNA form, the CDR3 reads TGTGCCAGCGGGGCAGGGGCCGGGGAGCTGTTTTTT. Translating gives CASGAGAGELFF.

This chain joins TRBV7-2 and TRBJ1-1; D is undetermined. Trimming took 4 bases from V and 4 from J, leaving 10 bases between them. Germline CDR1 is SGHTA and CDR2 is FQGNSA. The CDR3 covers 13 residues. This CDR3 is CASSSFWGTEAFF. DNA for the CDR3: TGTGCCAGCAGCTCCTTCTGGGGCACTGAAGCTTTCTTT.

The chain joins TRBV4-1 to TRBJ1-3; D not resolved. The V end lost 0 bases, the J end lost 0 bases, and 6 bases lay between the germline ends. The CDR3 runs to 15 residues. The germline V gene encodes CDR1 MGHRA and CDR2 YSYEKL. The DNA of the CDR3 is TGCGCCAGCAGCCAAGAACGGATCTCTGGAAACACCATATATTTT. Its protein is CASSQERISGNTIYF.

V gene TRBV10-3 combines with J gene TRBJ1-6, with D uncertain. V was trimmed by 4 bases and J by 7 bases, leaving 14 bases between them. The CDR3 is 15 residues long. Germline V gene data show CDR1 as ENHRY and CDR2 as SYGVKD. The CDR3, as DNA: TGTGCCATCAGTGCGGGAAGTTTTATCAATTCACCCCTCCACTTT. Its protein product is CAISAGSFINSPLHF.

The V call is TRBV4-2, the J call TRBJ1-1; D gene unclear. V was pared by 5 bases and J by 1 base, with 8 bases between. This CDR3 contains 13 residues. Germline V gives CDR1 LGHNA, CDR2 YNFKEQ. The CDR3 sequence is CASSAGGNTEAFF. The CDR3 DNA sequence: TGTGCCAGCAGCGCGGGAGGGAACACTGAAGCTTTCTTT.